The 21 T cell receptor beta chains given below trace back to one sample, sequenced in a study of T cell repertoires in cytomegalovirus infection. TCRdb independently ran MiXCR on the reads; one entry per CDR3 protein. Of about 230,000 distinct CDR3 sequences in the sample, about 23% were seen once. The sample taken for sequencing was CD8+ T cells from PBMCs. These receptor sequences come from a human donor in good health (CMV status not recorded). Some clones in this sample may be carry-over from other donors' samples.

The chain joins TRBV7-8 to TRBJ2-3; 7 bases align to TRBD2. The junction had 12 bases not matched to a gene; V was cut back by 1 base and J by 2 bases. The CDR3 has 18 amino acids. In germline, CDR1 is SGHVS, CDR2 FQNEAQ. The DNA of the CDR3 is TGTGCCAGCAGCTTAGACGGTTTGGGTCTAGCGGTCACAGATACGCAGTATTTT. Translating gives CASSLDGLGLAVTDTQYF.

This clonotype was detected only a few times. The CDR3: CASTPRPGQGQTNYGYTF. DNA for the CDR3: TGTGCCAGCACCCCACGGCCCGGACAGGGGCAAACTAACTATGGCTACACCTTC. The rearrangement joins TRBV25-1 to TRBJ1-2, with 9 bases fitting TRBD1. Germline trimming cut 7 bases from V and 0 bases from J; bases unmatched to any gene: 15. The germline gives CDR1 MGHDK, CDR2 SYGVNS. The CDR3 extends over 18 amino acids.

The V call is TRBV20-1, the J call TRBJ1-4; 7 bases align to TRBD1. This CDR3 region has 14 residues. The ends lost 6 bases at V and 8 bases at J; junction bases unmatched: 12. In germline, CDR1 is DFQATT, CDR2 SNEGSKA (reference sequence). In DNA, the CDR3 is TGCAGTGCCATGCCCGGGACAGATCCAGAAAAACTGTTTTTT. Protein sequence: CSAMPGTDPEKLFF.

The V and J genes are TRBV7-6 and TRBJ2-1; 8 bases line up with TRBD2. Germline V lookup: CDR1 SGHVS, CDR2 FNYEAQ. V lost 8 bases to trimming and J lost 8 bases; unmatched junction nucleotides: 8. The length of the CDR3 is 13 residues. CDR3 protein: CASDPGGPYEQFF. The CDR3 DNA sequence: TGTGCCAGCGATCCGGGGGGGCCCTATGAGCAGTTCTTC.

This clonotype came up many times. V and J are TRBV7-2 and TRBJ2-5; possibly TRBD1 or TRBD2 for D (6 bases each). The CDR3 is 13 amino acids. The V and J ends lost 3 bases and 6 bases respectively, with 11 bases between them. From germline, CDR1 is SGHTA and CDR2 FQGNSA. The CDR3 reads CASSLEGEKTQYF. CDR3 bases: TGTGCCAGCAGCTTGGAGGGGGAGAAGACCCAGTACTTC.

This clonotype was counted between two and nine times. The chain has TRBV4-1 and TRBJ1-1, with D possibly being TRBD1 (6 bases). V was clipped by 5 bases and J by 5 bases, with 9 bases between them. The CDR3 length is 12 residues. Germline loops: CDR1 MGHRA, CDR2 YSYEKL. For the CDR3, the DNA is TGCGCCAGCAGCACGAGGGGGACTGAAGCTTTCTTT. This gives the protein CASSTRGTEAFF.

This rearrangement joins TRBV2 to TRBJ1-6; the D gene is possibly TRBD1 (6 bases). Trimming stripped 5 bases from V and 8 bases from J, with 16 bases between. Germline V gene lookup returns CDR1 SNHLY and CDR2 FYNNEI. This CDR3 contains 15 residues. The CDR3 nucleotides read TGTGCCAGCAGTTTAGCGTCGGGGGGCGATTCACCCCTCCACTTT. The encoded protein is CASSLASGGDSPLHF.

The chain employs TRBV20-1 and TRBJ1-2; 8 bases map to TRBD1. V gave up 6 bases and J gave up 8 bases; unmatched junction bases: 14. The CDR3 is made up of 14 amino acids. Germline loops: CDR1 DFQATT, CDR2 SNEGSKA (reference sequence). The chain's CDR3 is CSAKNPTGAEGYTF. In DNA, the CDR3 is TGCAGTGCGAAAAACCCGACAGGGGCCGAGGGCTACACCTTC.

This clonotype occurred a few times. The chain joins TRBV6-5 to TRBJ1-1; D may be TRBD1 (6 bases). Germline V gene lookup returns CDR1 MNHEY and CDR2 SVGAGI. The CDR3 has 15 residues. V lost 4 bases, J lost 1 base, and 13 bases lay in between. CDR3 in amino acids: CASSSGAYGNTEAFF. CDR3 sequence (DNA): TGTGCCAGCAGTTCGGGGGCCTATGGGAACACTGAAGCTTTCTTT.

This clonotype has a handful of counts. The chain carries TRBV29-1 and TRBJ2-1; 8 nucleotides match TRBD2. This CDR3 region has 15 residues. The V segment lost 4 bases and the J segment 3 bases; nucleotides outside the gene matches: 8. CDR1 SQVTM and CDR2 ANQGSEA come from the germline V gene. The CDR3 DNA sequence: TGCAGCGTTGCCTACCCGGGACTAGGCTACAATGAGCAGTTCTTC. Amino acid sequence: CSVAYPGLGYNEQFF.

This clonotype has a count of ten or more. This sequence joins TRBV7-2 and TRBJ1-6, with D unclear. Looked up from germline, CDR1 is SGHTA and CDR2 is FQGNSA. This CDR3 spans 16 amino acids. V lost 5 bases and J lost 8, with 19 bases in between. CDR3 amino acids: CASSTDRKIVYSPLHF. The CDR3 DNA sequence: TGTGCCAGCAGCACAGACCGAAAAATAGTATATTCACCCCTCCACTTT.

V and J are TRBV7-9 and TRBJ2-5; TRBD1 agrees at 10 bases. This CDR3 has 15 residues. Germline CDR1 and CDR2: SEHNR and FQNEAQ (reference sequence). The trim removed 4 bases at V and 5 bases at J, leaving 7 bases unmatched. CDR3 sequence: CASSWGTGAVETQYF. The CDR3 nucleotides read TGTGCCAGCAGCTGGGGGACAGGGGCTGTGGAGACCCAGTACTTC.

The chain employs TRBV4-2 and TRBJ2-7; D possibly corresponds to TRBD2 (5 bases). The CDR3 runs to 14 residues. The V end lost 1 base, the J end lost 3 bases, and 10 bases lay between the germline ends. CDR1 is LGHNA, CDR2 YNFKEQ, per germline. Here the CDR3 reads CASSQVSEGYEQYF. DNA for the CDR3: TGTGCCAGCAGCCAAGTTAGCGAAGGCTACGAGCAGTACTTC.

CDR3 residues: CSATGQPDIQYF. CDR3 DNA sequence: TGCAGTGCTACCGGACAGCCAGACATTCAGTACTTC. The chain combines TRBV20-1 with TRBJ2-4; weak D call: TRBD1 (6 bases). The V end was cut by 4 bases, the J end by 8 bases, with 12 bases between. This CDR3 contains 12 residues. Germline CDR1 DFQATT, CDR2 SNEGSKA (reference sequence).

The V call is TRBV6-6, the J call TRBJ2-2; 7 nucleotides line up with TRBD2. V dropped 2 bases and J dropped 7; count of bases not matched to a gene: 4. The V gene's germline CDR1 is MNHNY and CDR2 SVGAGI (reference sequence). This CDR3 spans 14 amino acids. This CDR3 reads CASSYGLVDGELFF. CDR3 DNA: TGTGCCAGCAGTTACGGACTAGTAGACGGGGAGCTGTTTTTT.

This clonotype was observed many times. The chain links TRBV7-2 to TRBJ2-7; TRBD1 matches at 7 bases. The CDR3 totals 14 residues. The germline V gene has CDR1 SGHTA and CDR2 FQGNSA. After removal of 2 bases from V and 6 bases from J, the junction contained 7 bases not matched to a gene. CDR3 bases: TGTGCCAGCAGCTTAAATGACAGGGTCCCCGAGCAGTACTTC. Amino acid sequence: CASSLNDRVPEQYF.

The rearrangement joins TRBV12-3 or TRBV12-4 to TRBJ2-1, with D possibly TRBD2 on 6 matching bases. Trimming removed 6 bases at V and 8 bases at J, with 17 bases between. This CDR3 region has 14 residues. The CDR3 DNA is TGTGCCAGCAGCCTTTTGGACTATGACGATGAGCAGTTCTTC. This encodes CASSLLDYDDEQFF.

The CDR3 region is CASSQGWEQGLMNYGYTF. CDR3 nucleotide sequence: TGTGCCAGCAGCCAAGGGTGGGAACAGGGGTTGATGAACTATGGCTACACCTTC. J is TRBJ1-2 and V is TRBV3-1; 7 nucleotides line up with TRBD1. Trimming cost V 1 base and J 2 bases; bases outside gene matches: 13. The CDR3 runs 18 residues. Germline loops: CDR1 LGHDT, CDR2 YNNKEL (reference sequence).

The chain recombines TRBV5-6 with TRBJ1-1; D not resolved. Deletions cut 3 bases from V and 1 base from J, with 10 bases between. The CDR3 length is 14 residues. The germline CDR1 and CDR2 sequences are SGHDT and YYEEEE. The CDR3 here is CASSSGPPNTEAFF. The CDR3 DNA sequence: TGTGCCAGCAGCTCTGGACCGCCGAACACTGAAGCTTTCTTT.

Ten or more counts support this clonotype. V usage is TRBV7-2 and J usage is TRBJ2-3; D remains ambiguous. V dropped 0 bases and J dropped 2 bases, with 15 bases sitting between them. The CDR3 contains 17 residues. The germline gives CDR1 SGHTA, CDR2 FQGNSA. The DNA of the CDR3 is TGTGCCAGCAGCTTAGCCCCGAGATCATACTACACAGATACGCAGTATTTT. This gives the protein CASSLAPRSYYTDTQYF.

This sequence joins TRBV28 and TRBJ1-1; perhaps TRBD1 as D (6 bases). V was cut by 5 bases and J by 12 bases, with 16 bases left in between. Germline values: CDR1 MDHEN, CDR2 SYDVKM. The CDR3 loop spans 12 amino acids. CDR3 region: CASSDLQGGSFF. The CDR3 bases are TGTGCCAGCAGTGATTTACAGGGAGGGTCTTTCTTT.